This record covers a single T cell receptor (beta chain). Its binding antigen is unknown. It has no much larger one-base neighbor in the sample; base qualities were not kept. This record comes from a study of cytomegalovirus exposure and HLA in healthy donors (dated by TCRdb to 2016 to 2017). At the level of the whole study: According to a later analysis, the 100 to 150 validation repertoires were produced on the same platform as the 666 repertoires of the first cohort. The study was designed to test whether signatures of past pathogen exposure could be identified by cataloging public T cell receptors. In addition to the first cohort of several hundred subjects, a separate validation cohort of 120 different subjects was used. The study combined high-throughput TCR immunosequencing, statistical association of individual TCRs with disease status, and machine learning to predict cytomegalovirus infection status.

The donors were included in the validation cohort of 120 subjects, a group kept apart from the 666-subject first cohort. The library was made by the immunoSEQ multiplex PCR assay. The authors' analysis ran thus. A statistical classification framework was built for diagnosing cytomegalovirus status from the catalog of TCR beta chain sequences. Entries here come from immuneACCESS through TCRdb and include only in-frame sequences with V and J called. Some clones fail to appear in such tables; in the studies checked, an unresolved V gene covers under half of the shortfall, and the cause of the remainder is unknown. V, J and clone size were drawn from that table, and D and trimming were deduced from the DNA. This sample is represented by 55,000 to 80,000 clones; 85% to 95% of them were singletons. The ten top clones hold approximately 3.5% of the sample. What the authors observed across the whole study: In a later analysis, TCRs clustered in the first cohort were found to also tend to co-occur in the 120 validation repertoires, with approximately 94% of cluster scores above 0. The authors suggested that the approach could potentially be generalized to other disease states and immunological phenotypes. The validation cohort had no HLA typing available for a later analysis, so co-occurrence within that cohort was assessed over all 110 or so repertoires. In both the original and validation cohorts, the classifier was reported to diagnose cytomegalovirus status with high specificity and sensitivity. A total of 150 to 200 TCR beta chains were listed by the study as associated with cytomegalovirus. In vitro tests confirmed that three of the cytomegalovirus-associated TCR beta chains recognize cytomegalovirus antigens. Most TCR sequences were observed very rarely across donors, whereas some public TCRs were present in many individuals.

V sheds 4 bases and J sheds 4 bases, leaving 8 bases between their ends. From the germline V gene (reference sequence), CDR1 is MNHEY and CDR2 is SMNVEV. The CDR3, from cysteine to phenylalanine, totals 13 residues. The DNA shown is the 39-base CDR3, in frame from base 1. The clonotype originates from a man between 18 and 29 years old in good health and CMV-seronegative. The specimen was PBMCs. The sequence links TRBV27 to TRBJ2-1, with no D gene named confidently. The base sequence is TGTGCCAGCAGTTACAGTTCTTACAATGAGCAGTTCTTC. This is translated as CASSYSSYNEQFF.